The 11 T cell receptor beta chains below all came from one sample that was sequenced in a study of beta chain features in type 1 diabetes. TCRB transcripts that were expressed got sequenced, as all of the isolated RNA had been reverse transcribed. Profiling relied on immunoSEQ multiplex PCR, and the TCRdb table lists in-frame clones only, not all of them. The sample includes approximately 150,000 clones, about 9.4% of them seen just once. The sequenced sample consisted of naive CD4+ T cells from blood. These receptors originate from a man younger than 30 in good health.

The chain joins TRBV6-5 to TRBJ1-5; D is unresolved. V lost 8 bases and J 4 bases, leaving 12 bases between the germline ends. The CDR3 covers 13 residues. Germline V gives CDR1 MNHEY, CDR2 SVGAGI. The CDR3: CASGKQQNQPQHF. CDR3 bases: TGTGCCAGCGGAAAACAACAGAATCAGCCCCAGCATTTT.

There are a few counts of this clone. The chain uses TRBV7-2 and TRBJ2-1; 11 bases map to TRBD2. The V and J ends lost 6 bases and 4 bases, in that order; junction bases with no gene match: 8. The V gene's germline CDR1 is SGHTA and CDR2 FQGNSA. This CDR3 has 16 residues. The CDR3 DNA is TGTGCCAGCAGTTGGAGAGGGACTAGCGGTTACAATGAGCAGTTCTTC. The encoded protein is CASSWRGTSGYNEQFF.

This chain joins TRBV5-4 and TRBJ2-5, with TRBD2 identical over 14 bases. Germline V lookup: CDR1 SGHNT, CDR2 YYREEE (reference sequence). V lost 4 bases, J lost 0 bases, and 5 bases stayed unmatched. The CDR3 totals 17 residues. The CDR3 sequence: CASSTGLAGAYQETQYF. In DNA form, the CDR3 reads TGTGCCAGCAGCACGGGACTAGCGGGGGCCTACCAAGAGACCCAGTACTTC.

This clone was detected only a few times. J is TRBJ2-3 and V is TRBV7-2; 8 bases are shared with TRBD1. The V gene end was trimmed by 1 base and the J gene end by 6 bases; junction bases not matched to a gene: 3. The CDR3 consists of 14 residues. Germline-derived CDR1 and CDR2 are SGHTA and FQGNSA. The CDR3 loop is CASSLGTGWDTQYF. As DNA, the CDR3 is TGTGCCAGCAGCTTAGGGACAGGGTGGGATACGCAGTATTTT.

The chain joins TRBV27 to TRBJ2-1, with 13 bases that match TRBD2. The trim removed 4 bases at V and 4 bases at J, leaving 1 base unmatched. This CDR3 is 15 amino acids long. In germline, CDR1 is MNHEY, CDR2 SMNVEV (reference sequence). The CDR3 nucleotides are TGTGCCAGCAGTTCACTAGCGGGGGGGTACAATGAGCAGTTCTTC. The encoded protein is CASSSLAGGYNEQFF.

This sequence joins TRBV7-9 and TRBJ2-3; no reliable D call. Germline loops: CDR1 SEHNR, CDR2 FQNEAQ (reference sequence). The V end lost 5 bases, the J end lost 2 bases, and 17 bases lay between the germline ends. There are 16 residues in the CDR3. The CDR3 spells CASSTPGSAPTDTQYF. CDR3 sequence (DNA): TGTGCCAGCAGCACCCCAGGATCGGCCCCCACAGATACGCAGTATTTT.

The V and J genes are TRBV27 and TRBJ1-5, with D possibly being TRBD1 (6 bases). The CDR3 is 15 amino acids. In germline, CDR1 is MNHEY, CDR2 SMNVEV (reference sequence). The V and J ends lost 3 bases and 3 bases respectively, with 12 bases between them. The CDR3 is CASSFLTGNNQPQHF. Here the CDR3 DNA reads TGTGCCAGCAGTTTTCTCACAGGGAACAATCAGCCCCAGCATTTT.

This clone was counted once. The J gene is TRBJ1-4, the V gene TRBV27; tentative D call: TRBD1 (6 bases). The ends were cut back, 2 bases at V and 1 base at J, with 14 bases in the middle. Per germline, CDR1 MNHEY and CDR2 SMNVEV (reference sequence). This CDR3 is 17 amino acids long. CDR3 in DNA: TGTGCCAGCAGTTTAGGGCCAGGGGAAGGAACTAATGAAAAACTGTTTTTT. This gives the protein CASSLGPGEGTNEKLFF.

This clone occurred a few times. For the CDR3, the DNA is TGTGCCAGCAGTTTGGGGGGACAGAACTATGGCTACACCTTC. It is translated as CASSLGGQNYGYTF. The J gene is TRBJ1-2, the V gene TRBV28, with 7 bases identical to TRBD1. CDR3 length: 14 residues. V was pared by 3 bases and J by 2 bases, with 3 bases of the junction left unmatched. Germline V CDR1 and CDR2: MDHEN, SYDVKM.

This clone appeared a few times. The chain carries TRBV28 and TRBJ2-6; D not resolved. This CDR3 is 14 amino acids long. Germline CDR1 MDHEN, CDR2 SYDVKM. V lost 5 bases and J lost 3, with 8 bases in between. The CDR3 bases are TGTGCCAGCAGTCGAGGTGGTGGGGCCAACGTCCTGACTTTC. This gives the protein CASSRGGGANVLTF.

The chain uses TRBV7-2 and TRBJ2-5, with TRBD2 matching over 10 bases. The CDR3 has 15 amino acids. V was clipped by 5 bases and J by 5 bases; unmatched bases: 8. Per the germline V gene, CDR1 is SGHTA and CDR2 is FQGNSA. The CDR3 DNA is TGTGCCAGCAGCAAAAGCGGGGGGGCCAGGGAGACCCAGTACTTC. This sequence encodes CASSKSGGARETQYF.